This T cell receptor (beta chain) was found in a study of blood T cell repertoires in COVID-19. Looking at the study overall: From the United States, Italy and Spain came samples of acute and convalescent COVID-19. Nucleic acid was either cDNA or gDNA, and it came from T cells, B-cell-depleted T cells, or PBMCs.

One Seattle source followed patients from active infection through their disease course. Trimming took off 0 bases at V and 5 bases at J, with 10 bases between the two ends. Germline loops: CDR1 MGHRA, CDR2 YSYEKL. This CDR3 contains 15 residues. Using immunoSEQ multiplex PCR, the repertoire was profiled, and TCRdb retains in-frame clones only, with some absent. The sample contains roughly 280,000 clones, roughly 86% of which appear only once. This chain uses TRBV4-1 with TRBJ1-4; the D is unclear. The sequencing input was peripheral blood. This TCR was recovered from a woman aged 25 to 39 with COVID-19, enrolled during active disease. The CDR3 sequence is CASSQDWRQNEKLFF. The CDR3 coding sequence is TGCGCCAGCAGCCAAGATTGGCGGCAGAATGAAAAACTGTTTTTT.